This T cell receptor beta chain was recorded in a study of blood T cell repertoires in COVID-19. Study in general: Sites across the United States, Italy and Spain contributed samples from acute and convalescent COVID-19. PBMCs, B-cell-depleted T cells, or T cells were the source of the cDNA or gDNA that made up the material.

Authors' processing steps: Amplification from reference gene primers served as the basis for estimated nucleated cell counts. Assay: immunoSEQ multiplex PCR; the TCRdb copy retains only in-frame clones and omits some. V, J and clone size are those of that table, while D and trimming were read from the DNA. The sample carries 63,000 or so clones, more than 70% recorded once. Germline-derived CDR1 and CDR2 are SGHKS and YYEKEE (reference sequence). Trimming left V 0 bases short and J 2 bases short, with 17 bases between. The CDR3 is made up of 17 amino acids. The sample consisted of peripheral blood. The gene calls are TRBV5-5 and TRBJ1-2; no clear D. The origin of this receptor is a human donor in a cohort sampled during active COVID-19. The CDR3 nucleotides are TGTGCCAGCAGCTTGGATTGGCAGGAGGCCAACAACTATGGCTACACCTTC. It is translated as CASSLDWQEANNYGYTF.